What follows is one TCR beta chain and its context. The CDR3 contains 14 residues. CDR1 is MNHEY and CDR2 is SVGAGI in the germline V gene. Trimming stripped 4 bases from V and 4 bases from J, with 13 bases between. This sample is drawn from a study of blood T cell repertoires in COVID-19. Whole-study context: Sites across the United States, Italy and Spain contributed samples from acute and convalescent COVID-19. From T cells, B-cell-depleted T cells, or PBMCs came the material, which was cDNA or gDNA.

Original methodology: Reference gene primers were amplified, and this amplification served to estimate nucleated cell counts. Produced via immunoSEQ multiplex PCR; TCRdb's table is partial and in-frame only. Clonal size and the V and J genes are those of that table, whereas D and trimming came from the DNA. The table records about 280,000 clones, around nine tenths of them present only once. The sequencing sample was made of peripheral blood. The chain carries TRBV6-5 and TRBJ2-5; D perhaps matches TRBD2 (5 bases). The sequence came from a woman in her 30s with COVID-19, enrolled during active disease. The CDR3 nucleotides read TGTGCCAGCAGTTTGTTACGGGATCTAGAGACCCAGTACTTC. Its translation: CASSLLRDLETQYF.